The rows below give T cell receptor beta chains drawn from one sample of a study of human T cells and chemical hapten exposure. A single record per CDR3 protein comes from TCRdb applying MiXCR to the RACE reads. The sample has more than 150,000 distinct CDR3 sequences, more than 14% seen once. Sample: whole blood, taken in connection with sensitization to the hapten diphenylcyclopropenone (DPC). These TCRs come from a woman in her twenties or thirties with alopecia areata. Some clones in this sample may be carry-over from other donors' samples. Both conserved end residues are part of each CDR3. The order of the fields is V gene, J gene, clone size, D gene, CDR3 protein, CDR3 DNA. The D gene is left open where the match is weak. Clone size is stated in some rows and not others, as once, few, many or a class when expanded.

>TRBV11-2|TRBJ1-4|few|NA
CASSLDSTGNEKLFF
TGTGCCAGCAGCTTAGATTCAACGGGGAATGAAAAACTGTTTTTT
>TRBV3-1|TRBJ1-6|few|NA
CASSQGDPLGSSPLHF
TGTGCCAGCAGCCAAGGGGACCCACTGGGGAGTTCACCCCTCCACTTT
>TRBV7-9|TRBJ2-1|NA|NA
CASSYKVWAIF
TGTGCCAGCAGTTATAAGGTCTGGGCTATCTTC
>TRBV30|TRBJ2-5|NA|TRBD2
CAWMRTSGRNQYF
TGTGCCTGGATGAGGACTAGCGGGAGGAACCAGTACTTC
>TRBV7-2|TRBJ2-1|NA|TRBD2
CASSSGTTPIGEQFF
TGTGCCAGCAGCTCCGGGACTACCCCAATCGGGGAGCAGTTCTTC
>TRBV5-1|TRBJ2-3|many|TRBD2
CASTRGGVADTQYF
TGCGCCAGTACCCGTGGGGGGGTCGCAGATACGCAGTATTTT
>TRBV28|TRBJ1-5|many|NA
CASGGGQSLHQPQHF
TGTGCCAGCGGGGGAGGACAGAGCTTGCATCAGCCCCAGCATTTT
>TRBV7-8|TRBJ2-5|NA|TRBD1
CASSLTTGGYGSLWETQYF
TGTGCCAGCAGCTTGACTACAGGGGGCTACGGAAGTTTATGGGAGACCCAGTACTTC
>TRBV11-2|TRBJ2-7|NA|NA
CASSLGGFEQYF
TGTGCCAGCAGCTTAGGTGGGTTCGAGCAGTACTTC
>TRBV18|TRBJ2-6|NA|NA
CASSQDSGANVLTF
TGTGCCAGCTCACAAGACTCTGGGGCCAACGTCCTGACTTTC
>TRBV7-2|TRBJ1-5|NA|NA
CASSPTINQPQHF
TGTGCCAGCAGCCCAACCATCAATCAGCCCCAGCATTTT
>TRBV7-9|TRBJ1-4|NA|NA
CASSLSRGQGTTNEKLFF
TGTGCCAGCAGCCTCTCACGTGGGCAGGGCACAACTAATGAAAAACTGTTTTTT